This entry describes one T cell receptor beta chain. The source of the sample is a study of blood T cell repertoires in COVID-19. Study background: From T cells, B-cell-depleted T cells, or PBMCs came the material, which was cDNA or gDNA.

Germline lookup yields CDR1 SGDLS and CDR2 YYNGEE. This CDR3 has 18 residues. V lost 3 bases to trimming and J lost 5 bases, with 23 bases between them. Libraries were prepared by immunoSEQ multiplex PCR; TCRdb keeps only in-frame clonotypes and omits some of them. Of roughly 250,000 clones in the sample, over 75% were seen once. The TCR comes from a woman between 18 and 29 years old who had recovered from COVID-19. The sequencing input was PBMCs or T cells enriched from blood (not recorded which). The genes are TRBV9 and TRBJ2-2, with unresolved D. CDR3 amino acids: CASSAPRPGLFSTGELFF. For the CDR3, the DNA is TGTGCCAGCAGCGCCCCCCGGCCGGGTCTCTTCTCAACCGGGGAGCTGTTTTTT.